The rows below give T cell receptor beta chains drawn from one sample of a study of blood T cell repertoires in COVID-19. Profiled with immunoSEQ multiplex PCR; TCRdb holds only in-frame clones, not every one. This sample yields roughly 350,000 clones, of which almost 90% are seen a single time; about 7.3% belongs to the top ten. Sequenced material: peripheral blood. These receptors came from a woman in her 70s with COVID-19, enrolled during active disease. Both conserved end residues are part of each CDR3. A D gene is named only where the DNA matches it firmly. Clone size, where shown, is once, few, many, or a class for clones that have expanded.

clone_size d_call j_call v_call cdr3_nt cdr3_aa
once TRBD1 TRBJ1-4 TRBV5-1 TGCGCCAGCAGCTTGGTGGCAGGGGGTACTAATGAAAAACTGTTTTTT CASSLVAGGTNEKLFF
few - TRBJ2-1 TRBV6-5 TGTGCCAGCAATCCCCGGGGGGCGTCGTACAATGAGCAGTTCTTC CASNPRGASYNEQFF
- - TRBJ1-5 TRBV21-1 TGTGCCTCGCCGGGACAGGGGGCGCTCGGCAATCAGCCCCAGCATTTT CASPGQGALGNQPQHF
- - TRBJ2-2 TRBV24-1 TGTGCCACCAGTGATTTGAGGTCAGGGGTATACACCGGGGAGCTGTTTTTT CATSDLRSGVYTGELFF
- - TRBJ1-2 TRBV28 TGTGCCAGCAGTTCCTCAGCTAACTATGGCTACACCTTC CASSSSANYGYTF
- TRBD1 TRBJ1-5 TRBV15 TGTGCCACCAGCAGGGGACAGACCGGGCCCCAGCATTTT CATSRGQTGPQHF
- TRBD1 TRBJ1-1 TRBV2 TGTGCCAGCAGGGTAGACAGGGAGAACACTGAAGCTTTCTTT CASRVDRENTEAFF
- TRBD1 TRBJ1-1 TRBV7-9 TGTGCCAGCAGCTCCGGAGGGGGCGAAACTGAAGCTTTCTTT CASSSGGGETEAFF
- - TRBJ1-2 TRBV6-6 TGTGCCAGCAGTGGGAGTTCGGGAGGTTATGGCTACACCTTC CASSGSSGGYGYTF
- - TRBJ2-2 TRBV13 TGTGCCAGCGGACTGGACTACAACACCGGGGAGCTGTTTTTT CASGLDYNTGELFF
- - TRBJ1-2 TRBV7-2 TGTGCCAGCAGCTTACAGGGCAAGCACTATGGCTACACCTTC CASSLQGKHYGYTF
- - TRBJ1-2 TRBV12-1 TGTGCCACCCCAACGTCGACTTATGGCTACACCTTC CATPTSTYGYTF
- - TRBJ1-4 TRBV5-1 TGCGCCAGCAGCCCGACTCCCATGACCTATGAAAAACTGTTTTTT CASSPTPMTYEKLFF
- - TRBJ1-5 TRBV4-1 TGCGCCAGCAGCCCCATCGGGGACAATCAGCCCCAGCATTTT CASSPIGDNQPQHF
- - TRBJ1-2 TRBV3-1/TRBV3-2 TGTGCCAGCAGCCAAAGGGCAGGGTCTACTGGCTACACCTTC CASSQRAGSTGYTF
once - TRBJ1-4 TRBV7-9 TGTGCCAGCAGCGTCCGACAGACAACTAATGAAAAACTGTTTTTT CASSVRQTTNEKLFF
- TRBD1 TRBJ2-5 TRBV13 TGTGCCAGCAGCCCCTGGGACAGGGGGGAGGGGACCCAGTACTTC CASSPWDRGEGTQYF
- TRBD1 TRBJ1-1 TRBV11-2 TGTGCCAGCACAGTGACAGGGCAGACTGAAGCTTTCTTT CASTVTGQTEAFF
once - TRBJ1-2 TRBV30 TGTGCCTGGAGGCCCCGGAGCCCCGTGGGCTACACCTTC CAWRPRSPVGYTF
- - TRBJ2-5 TRBV5-6 TGTGCCAGCAGCTTTTCCGGGGGAGGCCAAGAGACCCAGTACTTC CASSFSGGGQETQYF
- - TRBJ1-6 TRBV7-2 TGTGCCAGCAGCTCACAGGCTGCGTCCTATAATTCACCCCTCCACTTT CASSSQAASYNSPLHF
- TRBD1 TRBJ1-1 TRBV5-1 TGCGCCAGCAAAATACAGGGGATAACTGAAGCTTTCTTT CASKIQGITEAFF
- - TRBJ1-2 TRBV5-6 TGTGCCAGCAGCTTGGGGGCAGCCCCAAACTATGGCTACACCTTC CASSLGAAPNYGYTF
- TRBD2 TRBJ2-5 TRBV7-7 TGTGCCAGCAGCCCGGGGCGGTGGCGGGGGAACAAAGAGACCCAGTACTTC CASSPGRWRGNKETQYF
- - TRBJ1-2 TRBV6-5 TGTGCCAGCAGTTACTCAGGACATCATGGCTACACCTTC CASSYSGHHGYTF
- TRBD1 TRBJ2-5 TRBV5-1 TGCGCCAGCAGCTTGTGGGGACAGCAAGAGACCCAGTACTTC CASSLWGQQETQYF
- - TRBJ2-6 TRBV5-1 TGCGCCAGCAGCTTATCGCAATCCATGAGGGGGGCCAACGTCCTGACTTTC CASSLSQSMRGANVLTF
- TRBD1 TRBJ1-1 TRBV19 TGTGCCAGTAGTATTCCGGGACAGGGGGGCACTGAAGCTTTCTTT CASSIPGQGGTEAFF
- TRBD1 TRBJ1-1 TRBV28 TGTGCCAGCAGTCTAGACAGGGTTTTAGACACTGAAGCTTTCTTT CASSLDRVLDTEAFF
- - TRBJ2-3 TRBV11-3 TGTGCCAGCAGCGTAGCAGGCACAGATACGCAGTATTTT CASSVAGTDTQYF
- TRBD1 TRBJ1-4 TRBV28 TGTGCCAGCGGGGGACAGCCGGCGAATGAAAAACTGTTTTTT CASGGQPANEKLFF
- - TRBJ1-1 TRBV20-1 TGCAGTGCTAGTAATGGACAGAACACTGAAGCTTTCTTT CSASNGQNTEAFF
- TRBD1 TRBJ1-3 TRBV18 TGTGCCAGCTCACCACCTCGACAGGGTGCGGGAAACACCATATATTTT CASSPPRQGAGNTIYF
- TRBD1 TRBJ2-5 TRBV7-9 TGTGCCAGCAGCTTGGCCCGGGACAGGGGGCGAGAGACCCAGTACTTC CASSLARDRGRETQYF
- - TRBJ1-2 TRBV4-3 TGCGCCAGCAGCCAAGATCGAGGCACTTACTATGGCTACACCTTC CASSQDRGTYYGYTF
- - TRBJ2-5 TRBV5-1 TGCGCCAGCAGCGTACCAACGGGACACCTCCAAGAGACCCAGTACTTC CASSVPTGHLQETQYF
- - TRBJ2-1 TRBV5-6 TGTGCCAGCAGCTTGGGACTATCTTTGTACAATGAGCAGTTCTTC CASSLGLSLYNEQFF
- TRBD1 TRBJ1-5 TRBV3-1/TRBV3-2 TGTGCCAGCAGCCAAGATCCCAGGGGGAATCAGCCCCAGCATTTT CASSQDPRGNQPQHF
- - TRBJ2-1 TRBV4-1 TGCGCCAGCAGCCAAGGTCCGGTTAGCGGTTACAATGAGCAGTTCTTC CASSQGPVSGYNEQFF
- TRBD1 TRBJ1-2 TRBV6-5 TGTGCCAGCAGAGCCACCGGGACAGAGCCCTATGGCTACACCTTC CASRATGTEPYGYTF
- - TRBJ1-3 TRBV9 TGTGCCAGCAGCGTAGGGTCCGGTATTGGAAACACCATATATTTT CASSVGSGIGNTIYF
once TRBD1 TRBJ1-5 TRBV6-5 TGTGCCAGCAGTTACCGACAGGGAGGCCAGCCCCAGCATTTT CASSYRQGGQPQHF
- TRBD1 TRBJ1-2 TRBV2 TGTGCCAGCAGGGACAGGGGGTACTATGGCTACACCTTC CASRDRGYYGYTF
- - TRBJ1-2 TRBV27 TGTGCCAGCAGTCGCGGGGCGGTCCCTTTTTATGGCTACACCTTC CASSRGAVPFYGYTF
- TRBD1 TRBJ1-1 TRBV9 TGTGCCAGCAGCGGCCAACAGGGGTTGGGGACTGAAGCTTTCTTT CASSGQQGLGTEAFF
- TRBD1 TRBJ2-7 TRBV28 TGTGCCAGCACTCCGGGGGACAGGGGGTTGTACGAGCAGTACTTC CASTPGDRGLYEQYF
- TRBD2 TRBJ2-3 TRBV4-1 TGCGCCAGCAGCCTCCGGACTAGTCCGACAGATACGCAGTATTTT CASSLRTSPTDTQYF
- TRBD1 TRBJ1-1 TRBV2 TGTGCCAGCAGTTTTTTAGGGGGCGCGGGTTACACTGAAGCTTTCTTT CASSFLGGAGYTEAFF
- TRBD1 TRBJ1-1 TRBV18 TGTGCCAGCTCACCGGGACAGGGGGCCGGAATGAACACTGAAGCTTTCTTT CASSPGQGAGMNTEAFF
once TRBD1 TRBJ1-1 TRBV11-2 TGTGCCAGCAGCTTAGTGAGGACAGGGAGTAAAGCTTTCTTT CASSLVRTGSKAFF
- TRBD2 TRBJ2-7 TRBV19 TGTGCCAGTAGTATATCGCTGGGTTGGGAGGGCTTCCTTCTCTACGAGCAGTACTTC CASSISLGWEGFLLYEQYF
- TRBD1 TRBJ1-1 TRBV19 TGTGCCAGTAGTACCACGGACAGGGCGGGATGGGCTTTCTTT CASSTTDRAGWAFF
- TRBD2 TRBJ2-1 TRBV24-1 TGTGCCACCAGTGATAGCGGGGGAGCGTTCTTC CATSDSGGAFF